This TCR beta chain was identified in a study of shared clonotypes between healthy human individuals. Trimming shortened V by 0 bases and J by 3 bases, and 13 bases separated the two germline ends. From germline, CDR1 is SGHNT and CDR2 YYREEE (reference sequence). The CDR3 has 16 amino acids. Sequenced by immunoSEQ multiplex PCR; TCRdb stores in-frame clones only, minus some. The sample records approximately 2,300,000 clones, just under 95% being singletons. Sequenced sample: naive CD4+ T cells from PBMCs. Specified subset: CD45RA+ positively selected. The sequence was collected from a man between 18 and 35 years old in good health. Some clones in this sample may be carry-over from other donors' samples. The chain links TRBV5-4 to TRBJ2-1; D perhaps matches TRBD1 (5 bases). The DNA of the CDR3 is TGTGCCAGCAGCTTGGAGGGGTTAAGTGGCTACAATGAGCAGTTCTTC. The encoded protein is CASSLEGLSGYNEQFF.